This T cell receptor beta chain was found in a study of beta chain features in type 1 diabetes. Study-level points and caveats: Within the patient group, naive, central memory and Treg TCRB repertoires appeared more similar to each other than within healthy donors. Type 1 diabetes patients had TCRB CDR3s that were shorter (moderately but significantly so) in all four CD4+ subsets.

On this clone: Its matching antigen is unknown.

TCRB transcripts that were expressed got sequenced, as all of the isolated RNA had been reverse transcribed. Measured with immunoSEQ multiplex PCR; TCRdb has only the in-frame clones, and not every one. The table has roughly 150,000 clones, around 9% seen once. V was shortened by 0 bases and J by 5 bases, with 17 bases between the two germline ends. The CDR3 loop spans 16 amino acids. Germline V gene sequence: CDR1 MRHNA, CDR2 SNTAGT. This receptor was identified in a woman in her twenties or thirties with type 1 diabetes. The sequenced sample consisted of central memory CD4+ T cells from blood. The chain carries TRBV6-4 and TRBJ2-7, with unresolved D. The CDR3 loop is CASSDSVCLPGDEQYF. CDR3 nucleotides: TGTGCCAGCAGTGACTCGGTCTGCCTCCCAGGCGACGAGCAGTACTTC.